The clone carrying this T cell receptor (beta chain) occurred once. The antigen is not known. A single base separates this from a much larger clone, so it may be a read error. These data are taken from a study of T cells in Graves' hyperthyroidism and ophthalmopathy. About the study: It was at initial diagnosis, before any treatment, that peripheral blood was collected. Findings of the study overall: The model foresaw ophthalmopathy a median roughly 6 months prior to onset. Blood also held most thyroid clonotypes expanded beyond 0.001.

V lost 3 bases and J 2 bases, leaving 22 bases between the germline ends. This CDR3 has 18 amino acids. The germline V gene encodes CDR1 ENHRY and CDR2 SYGVKD. RNA transcripts were the template for amplifying TCR beta CDR3 regions. When the TCR CDR3 underwent first-round RT-PCR, the HTBI primer set was used. One entry per CDR3 protein, called by TCRdb with MiXCR from the multiplex PCR reads. Of some 800,000 distinct CDR3 sequences listed, 38% are singletons. The rearrangement uses TRBV10-3 and TRBJ1-1, with D possibly being TRBD1 (5 bases). This TCR derives from a man between 18 and 35 years old with Graves' hyperthyroidism. Sequences were obtained from blood. Here the CDR3 reads CAISDPAITRDGNTEAFF. The CDR3 coding sequence is TGTGCCATCAGTGATCCAGCAATCACCCGGGACGGCAACACTGAAGCTTTCTTT.